Listed below are T cell receptor beta chains from one sample, sequenced in a study of cytomegalovirus exposure and HLA in healthy donors. Clones were sequenced by immunoSEQ multiplex PCR, and TCRdb holds only the in-frame ones, with some missing. Here the sample spans 55,000 to 80,000 clones, around 95% being singletons. Sample: PBMCs. Source of these receptors: a man between 18 and 29 years old in good health and CMV-seronegative. The CDR3 runs from the conserved cysteine through the conserved F or W. A D gene is named only where the DNA matches it firmly. A row's size may be missing; if present it is once, few, many or a size class.

>TRBJ1-1|-|TRBV13|-
CASSLGGDMGLNTEAFF
TGTGCCAGCAGTTTAGGGGGGGACATGGGGTTGAACACTGAAGCTTTCTTT
>TRBJ2-2|-|TRBV5-1|TRBD2
CASSLPHRTSGRAVNTGELFF
TGCGCCAGCAGCTTGCCCCACCGGACTAGCGGTAGAGCCGTAAACACCGGGGAGCTGTTTTTT
>TRBJ1-1|-|TRBV30|-
CAWSLGQINTEAFF
TGTGCCTGGAGTTTGGGGCAGATTAACACTGAAGCTTTCTTT
>TRBJ2-1|-|TRBV5-5|TRBD1
CASSLTGTGSRNEQFF
TGTGCCAGCAGCCTAACCGGGACAGGGTCCCGCAATGAGCAGTTCTTC
>TRBJ2-7|-|TRBV7-2|TRBD2
CASSLRGERYEQYF
TGTGCCAGCAGCTTACGGGGGGAAAGGTACGAGCAGTACTTC
>TRBJ1-5|once|TRBV27|TRBD1
CASSFSSGGDQPQHF
TGTGCCAGCAGTTTTAGTTCAGGGGGCGATCAGCCCCAGCATTTT
>TRBJ2-1|few|TRBV7-2|-
CASSSQSGTTQFF
TGTGCCAGCAGCTCCCAATCCGGGACAACCCAGTTCTTC
>TRBJ2-5|-|TRBV5-1|-
CASSLAIRGETQYF
TGCGCCAGCAGCTTGGCCATTAGAGGGGAGACCCAGTACTTC
>TRBJ2-1|-|TRBV4-1|TRBD2
CASSQGSLAGSSYNEQFF
TGCGCCAGCAGCCAAGGGAGCCTAGCGGGGAGCTCCTACAATGAGCAGTTCTTC
>TRBJ1-2|-|TRBV6-5|-
CASSSTPQGRWGYTF
TGTGCCAGCAGTTCCACCCCTCAGGGTCGGTGGGGCTACACCTTC
>TRBJ2-3|once|TRBV5-1|-
CASSLASDTQYF
TGCGCCAGCAGCTTGGCATCAGATACGCAGTATTTT
>TRBJ2-7|-|TRBV30|-
CAWSGNTVTDNTYEQYF
TGTGCCTGGAGTGGAAATACCGTGACAGACAATACCTACGAGCAGTACTTC
>TRBJ1-5|few|TRBV6-5|-
CASSYSQNSNQPQHF
TGTGCCAGCAGTTACTCACAGAATAGCAATCAGCCCCAGCATTTT
>TRBJ1-1|once|TRBV5-1|TRBD1
CASSLTGGRNTEAFF
TGCGCCAGCAGCTTGACAGGGGGCAGGAACACTGAAGCTTTCTTT
>TRBJ2-2|-|TRBV10-3|TRBD1
CAISESKGTGNTGELFF
TGTGCCATCAGTGAGTCAAAGGGGACAGGGAACACCGGGGAGCTGTTTTTT
>TRBJ2-3|-|TRBV7-3|TRBD2
CASSPTLPGLGSRTDTQYF
TGTGCCAGCAGCCCCACCCTTCCGGGACTAGGTTCGCGGACAGATACGCAGTATTTT
>TRBJ2-7|-|TRBV6-1|TRBD2
CASSSGGARYEQYF
TGTGCCAGCAGCTCGGGGGGGGCGAGGTACGAGCAGTACTTC
>TRBJ1-1|-|TRBV12-5|TRBD1
CASGLGQGAFWATEAFF
TGTGCTAGTGGTTTGGGACAGGGAGCGTTCTGGGCCACTGAAGCTTTCTTT
>TRBJ1-2|-|TRBV13|TRBD1
CASSRYRDRGRGYTF
TGTGCCAGCAGCCGCTACCGGGACAGGGGTCGGGGCTACACCTTC
>TRBJ2-3|-|TRBV7-9|-
CASSSSGDLVGDTQYF
TGTGCCAGCAGCTCATCGGGGGACTTAGTAGGGGATACGCAGTATTTT
>TRBJ1-1|-|TRBV5-1|-
CASSLVGGVERSEAFF
TGCGCCAGCAGCTTGGTAGGGGGGGTTGAGCGATCTGAAGCTTTCTTT
>TRBJ1-2|-|TRBV7-8|-
CASSLASGVQTYGYTF
TGTGCCAGCAGCTTAGCGTCAGGGGTTCAGACCTATGGCTACACCTTC
>TRBJ1-6|once|TRBV7-8|-
CASSLAQGYNSPLHF
TGTGCCAGCAGCTTAGCACAGGGTTATAATTCACCCCTCCACTTT
>TRBJ2-7|-|TRBV11-3|-
CASSRNRLSYEQYF
TGTGCCAGCAGCCGCAACAGGTTAAGTTACGAGCAGTACTTC
>TRBJ2-1|-|TRBV7-9|TRBD1
CASSSKTTGDLHNEQFF
TGTGCCAGCAGCTCGAAAACGACAGGGGATTTACACAATGAGCAGTTCTTC